The 32 T cell receptor beta chains below all came from one sample that was sequenced in a study of blood T cells in healthy people across ages. Primed by a sample-barcoded 5' primer and a J-beta primer mix, a second PCR proceeded for 7 to 11 cycles. MiXCR, applied by TCRdb to the 5' RACE reads, yields one record per CDR3 protein. In the table there are hundreds of thousands of distinct CDR3 sequences, 35% to 50% of which are singletons. The sample comprised blood. Source of these receptors: a man aged 80 or over in good health.

The chain has TRBV3-1 and TRBJ2-5; maybe TRBD2 (6 bases). There are 13 residues in the CDR3. Trimming removed 3 bases from V and 11 bases from J, with 16 bases in between. From germline, CDR1 is LGHDT and CDR2 YNNKEL (reference sequence). This CDR3 reads CASSHGRSGEQYF. CDR3 nucleotides: TGTGCCAGCAGCCATGGGAGGTCCGGGGAGCAGTACTTC.

The chain links TRBV27 to TRBJ2-2; 9 positions match TRBD1. The trim removed 5 bases at V and 4 bases at J, leaving 8 bases unmatched. Per germline, CDR1 MNHEY and CDR2 SMNVEV (reference sequence). This CDR3 spans 16 amino acids. The CDR3: CASSRFVTGGTGELFF. Here the CDR3 DNA reads TGTGCCAGCAGTCGTTTCGTGACAGGGGGCACCGGGGAGCTGTTTTTT.

Many counts were recorded for this clonotype. The chain couples TRBV7-2 to TRBJ2-3, with a weak D call TRBD2 (6 bases). The CDR3 is made up of 11 amino acids. CDR1 and CDR2 (germline): SGHTA, FQGNSA. Trimming removed 5 bases at V and 6 bases at J, with 6 bases between. CDR3 DNA sequence: TGTGCCAGCAGCGCGGGGGATACGCAGTATTTT. It codes for CASSAGDTQYF.

V gene TRBV6-2 or TRBV6-3 combines with J gene TRBJ2-4; D might be TRBD1 (5 bases). Between the trimmed V and J ends, which lost 5 bases and 2 bases, there was a span of 16 bases. The CDR3 is 16 residues long. CDR1 is MNHEY and CDR2 is SVGEGT in the germline V gene. This CDR3 reads CASSPTGTSTKNIQYF. CDR3 in DNA: TGTGCCAGCAGTCCTACAGGAACTTCGACCAAAAACATTCAGTACTTC.

This clonotype was seen only a few times. The chain links TRBV5-1 to TRBJ2-7; 10 nucleotides agree with TRBD1. After removal of 3 bases from V and 5 bases from J, the junction contained 5 bases not matched to a gene. Germline V lookup: CDR1 SGHRS, CDR2 YFSETQ. The CDR3 is 14 residues long. The CDR3 protein is CASSSGTGVNEQYF. CDR3 nucleotides: TGCGCCAGCAGCTCCGGGACAGGGGTAAACGAGCAGTACTTC.

In DNA form, the CDR3 reads TGCGCCAGCAGCCAAGCTTACGGGGGGAACACCGGGGAGCTGTTTTTT. It encodes CASSQAYGGNTGELFF. The chain has TRBV4-1 and TRBJ2-2; TRBD2 is a possible D gene (6 bases). Trimming took 1 base from V and 1 from J, leaving 10 bases between them. The CDR3 totals 16 residues. Per the germline V gene, CDR1 is MGHRA and CDR2 is YSYEKL.

V gene TRBV12-3 or TRBV12-4 combines with J gene TRBJ2-5; D is uncertain. CDR3 length equals 12 residues. Trimming shortened V by 5 bases and J by 11 bases, and 15 bases separated the two germline ends. For the CDR3, the DNA is TGTGCCAGCAGTCCCGGCCAACCGGAGCAGTACTTC. Protein: CASSPGQPEQYF.

The rearrangement joins TRBV7-2 to TRBJ2-7; the D is unclear. This CDR3 is built from 13 residues. Germline assignment: CDR1 SGHTA and CDR2 FQGNSA. V lost 1 base to trimming and J lost 6 bases, with 10 bases between them. The CDR3 reads CASSLGRISEQYF. Written as DNA, the CDR3 is TGTGCCAGCAGCTTAGGGCGGATCTCCGAGCAGTACTTC.

This chain links TRBV15 with TRBJ2-1; TRBD1 might be the D (5 bases). Trimming took 6 bases from V and 2 from J, leaving 8 bases between them. The germline V gene has CDR1 LNHNV and CDR2 YYDKDF (reference sequence). The CDR3 is 13 amino acids. For the CDR3, the DNA is TGTGCCACCAGGGTGACAGCCTACAATGAGCAGTTCTTC. Its protein product is CATRVTAYNEQFF. Supplemented by reference TRBV15 and TRBJ2-1, the full variable domain reads DAMVIQNPRYQVTQFGKPVTLSCSQTLNHNVMYWYQQKSSQAPKLLFHYYDKDFNNEADTPDNFQSRRPNTSFCFLDIRSPGLGDTAMYLCATRVTAYNEQFFGPGTRLTVL.

The chain recombines TRBV5-1 with TRBJ2-1; 9 bases align to TRBD2. This CDR3 region has 16 residues. The junction had 15 bases not matched to a gene; V was cut back by 6 bases and J by 8 bases. Germline V CDR1 and CDR2: SGHRS, YFSETQ. CDR3 residues: CASTKIAGGQRHEQFF. The CDR3 bases are TGCGCCAGCACAAAGATCGCGGGGGGGCAACGACATGAGCAGTTCTTC. The variable domain in full, with the rest retrieved from reference TRBV5-1 and TRBJ2-1, is KAGVTQTPRYLIKTRGQQVTLSCSPISGHRSVSWYQQTPGQGLQFLFEYFSETQRNKGNFPGRFSGRQFSNSRSEMNVSTLELGDSALYLCASTKIAGGQRHEQFFGPGTRLTVL.

This clonotype was recorded at least ten times. Here the CDR3 reads CSASGRQSYEQYF. As DNA, the CDR3 is TGCAGTGCCTCGGGAAGGCAGTCCTACGAGCAGTACTTC. The chain has TRBV20-1 and TRBJ2-7; perhaps TRBD2 as D (5 bases). The CDR3 runs to 13 residues. V was pared by 6 bases and J by 1 base, with 13 bases between. Germline V CDR1 and CDR2: DFQATT, SNEGSKA (reference sequence).

This chain uses TRBV24-1 with TRBJ2-5, with D maybe TRBD1 (6 bases). Germline CDR1 is KGHDR and CDR2 is SFDVKD. CDR3 length equals 16 residues. With 6 bases removed from V and 4 bases from J, the gap between germline ends came to 20 bases. The CDR3 sequence is CATSSPGTPGGETQYF. For the CDR3, the DNA is TGTGCCACCAGTTCTCCCGGGACACCTGGAGGAGAGACCCAGTACTTC.

J is TRBJ2-5 and V is TRBV6-2 or TRBV6-3; TRBD2 aligns across 7 bases. Germline V gives CDR1 MNHEY, CDR2 SVGEGT. This CDR3 spans 14 amino acids. Trimming removed 2 bases from V and 1 base from J; junction bases left unmatched: 1. CDR3 amino acids: CASSYSGTQETQYF. The CDR3 DNA follows: TGTGCCAGCAGTTACAGCGGGACCCAAGAGACCCAGTACTTC.

This clonotype has at least ten counts. CDR3 loop: CSVELGTRKNIQYF. In DNA form, the CDR3 reads TGCAGCGTCGAACTCGGGACTCGCAAAAACATTCAGTACTTC. The J gene is TRBJ2-4, the V gene TRBV29-1, with D possibly matching TRBD2 (6 bases). Between the trimmed V and J ends, which lost 6 bases and 3 bases, there was a span of 15 bases. The CDR3 is 14 residues long. Germline CDR1 is SQVTM and CDR2 is ANQGSEA.

The J gene is TRBJ2-4, the V gene TRBV6-2 or TRBV6-3; D might be TRBD1 or TRBD2, each matching 6 bases. With 6 bases removed from V and 13 bases from J, the gap between germline ends came to 19 bases. CDR1 is MNHEY and CDR2 is SVGEGT in the germline V gene. The CDR3 has 13 amino acids. The CDR3 region is CASSWAGQMKQYF. CDR3 DNA sequence: TGTGCCAGCAGCTGGGCGGGACAAATGAAGCAGTACTTC.

The chain recombines TRBV4-1 with TRBJ2-4; D may be TRBD2 (7 bases). With 0 bases removed from V and 2 bases from J, the gap between germline ends came to 17 bases. This CDR3 has 18 residues. Germline CDR1 and CDR2: MGHRA and YSYEKL. CDR3 amino acids: CASSQDGRGRDPKNIQYF. The CDR3 region has the DNA TGCGCCAGCAGCCAAGATGGGCGGGGGCGCGATCCCAAAAACATTCAGTACTTC.

J is TRBJ2-5 and V is TRBV27; no reliable D call. Trimming took 5 bases from V and 11 from J, leaving 30 bases between them. The CDR3 runs to 17 residues. Germline CDR1 is MNHEY and CDR2 is SMNVEV (reference sequence). The CDR3 nucleotides are TGTGCCAGCAGTCCCGGTATCATGGATCTAGTAATCCGGTCGCAGTACTTC. This encodes CASSPGIMDLVIRSQYF.

The chain combines TRBV5-1 with TRBJ2-6; D is unclear. V dropped 3 bases and J dropped 1 base, with 11 bases sitting between them. This CDR3 contains 16 residues. The germline V gene has CDR1 SGHRS and CDR2 YFSETQ. The CDR3 DNA is TGCGCCAGCAGCTACGAACGGGTTTCTGGGGCCAACGTCCTGACTTTC. Amino acids: CASSYERVSGANVLTF.

This clonotype was observed a few times. This rearrangement joins TRBV6-2 or TRBV6-3 to TRBJ2-7; D remains unclear. Germline loops: CDR1 MNHEY, CDR2 SVGEGT. Deletions cut 6 bases from V and 3 bases from J, with 18 bases between. The CDR3 has 15 residues. The CDR3 protein is CASSLTVLYGYEQYF. The CDR3 DNA follows: TGTGCCAGCAGCTTGACGGTCCTCTATGGCTACGAGCAGTACTTC.

The chain joins TRBV7-2 to TRBJ2-5; no definite D call. Germline V gene sequence: CDR1 SGHTA, CDR2 FQGNSA. The CDR3 has 15 amino acids. V gave up 0 bases and J gave up 3 bases, with 11 bases separating them. This CDR3 reads CASSLAGQREETQYF. As DNA, the CDR3 is TGTGCCAGCAGCTTAGCTGGTCAAAGGGAAGAGACCCAGTACTTC.

The chain couples TRBV6-6 to TRBJ2-5; no definite D call. Germline V gene data show CDR1 as MNHNY and CDR2 as SVGAGI (reference sequence). V shed 6 bases and J shed 1 base, with 15 bases lying between them. The CDR3 sequence is 15 residues long. The CDR3 bases are TGTGCCAGCAGAGATCCCGGACGGAGCCAAGAGACCCAGTACTTC. Translation: CASRDPGRSQETQYF.

The chain employs TRBV7-2 and TRBJ2-4; TRBD1 agrees at 7 bases. The CDR3 has 17 residues. V shed 3 bases and J 0 bases; nucleotides not matched to a gene: 8. Germline lookup yields CDR1 SGHTA and CDR2 FQGNSA. The DNA for the CDR3 is TGTGCCAGCAGCTTGCTTGGGGACAGAGTAGCCAAAAACATTCAGTACTTC. Amino acid sequence: CASSLLGDRVAKNIQYF.

The table lists this clonotype with many counts. The genes are TRBV20-1 and TRBJ1-1, with D maybe TRBD1 (5 bases). Germline V gene sequence: CDR1 DFQATT, CDR2 SNEGSKA (reference sequence). There are 13 residues in the CDR3. V shed 1 base and J shed 8 bases, with 14 bases lying between them. The CDR3 DNA sequence: TGCAGTGCTAGAGTAACAGGTCTCACCGAAGCTTTCTTT. It codes for CSARVTGLTEAFF.

V gene TRBV5-1 combines with J gene TRBJ2-3, with D perhaps matching TRBD2 (7 bases). The germline gives CDR1 SGHRS, CDR2 YFSETQ. V lost 4 bases, J lost 3 bases, and 15 bases lay in between. CDR3 length equals 15 residues. The CDR3 spells CASSIRGAETDTQYF. CDR3 nucleotides: TGCGCCAGCAGCATTCGGGGGGCCGAGACAGATACGCAGTATTTT.

V gene TRBV29-1 combines with J gene TRBJ2-1; D unresolved. The germline V and J ends were trimmed by 6 bases and 6 bases, with 12 bases remaining between them. Germline CDR1 SQVTM, CDR2 ANQGSEA. The CDR3 runs to 12 residues. For the CDR3, the DNA is TGCAGCGTCTCCGGTGTTGTCAATGAGCAGTTCTTC. It encodes CSVSGVVNEQFF.

This chain uses TRBV24-1 with TRBJ2-1; 7 bases are a match to TRBD2. Trimming at V came to 3 bases and at J to 15 bases, leaving 4 bases not matched to a gene. This CDR3 region has 11 residues. CDR1 and CDR2 (germline): KGHDR, SFDVKD. CDR3 region: CATSDGGGWFF. The CDR3, as DNA: TGTGCCACCAGTGATGGGGGAGGGTGGTTCTTC.

The J gene is TRBJ2-3, the V gene TRBV20-1; TRBD1 matches 8 bases. The CDR3 contains 18 residues. V was clipped by 1 base and J by 0 bases; unmatched bases: 12. Germline CDR1 is DFQATT and CDR2 is SNEGSKA (reference sequence). The CDR3 protein is CSARVPGGATPSTDTQYF. CDR3 coding DNA: TGCAGTGCTAGAGTCCCAGGGGGCGCGACCCCTAGCACAGATACGCAGTATTTT.

This clonotype was seen only a few times. The chain uses TRBV20-1 and TRBJ2-1, with D unresolved. This CDR3 has 14 amino acids. Trimming pared 0 bases from V and 10 bases from J, leaving 16 bases between. In germline, CDR1 is DFQATT, CDR2 SNEGSKA (reference sequence). The CDR3 region is CSARDVDEFNEQFF. For the CDR3, the DNA is TGCAGTGCTAGAGATGTGGACGAGTTCAACGAGCAGTTCTTC.

V and J are TRBV4-1 and TRBJ2-7; 11 nucleotides align to TRBD2. V was pared by 4 bases and J by 0 bases, with 5 bases of the junction left unmatched. The germline V gene has CDR1 MGHRA and CDR2 YSYEKL. This CDR3 is 16 amino acids long. CDR3 loop: CASSPTTSGVSYEQYF. CDR3 bases: TGCGCCAGCAGCCCTACGACTAGCGGGGTCTCCTACGAGCAGTACTTC.

With regard to this clonotype: A much larger clone is a single base away; this may be a read error. The CDR3 loop reads CASSLGPTSCNEQFF. CDR3 DNA sequence: TGTGCTAGCAGCTTGGGACCAACCTCCTGCAATGAGCAGTTCTTC. The chain employs TRBV7-7 and TRBJ2-1; D may match TRBD1 or TRBD2 (5 bases each). The germline CDR1 and CDR2 sequences are SSHAT and FNYEAQ (reference sequence). The CDR3 contains 15 residues.

The V call is TRBV5-1, the J call TRBJ1-4; D remains ambiguous. V lost 0 bases, J lost 10 bases, and 22 bases lay in between. In germline, CDR1 is SGHRS, CDR2 YFSETQ. The CDR3 covers 17 residues. CDR3 loop: CASSLASGSLRGGKLFF. The CDR3, as DNA: TGCGCCAGCAGCTTGGCCAGCGGCTCCCTAAGAGGAGGAAAACTGTTTTTT.

The chain has TRBV4-3 and TRBJ2-1; the match to TRBD2 covers 7 bases. Trimming cost V 0 bases and J 13 bases; bases outside gene matches: 9. The CDR3 totals 14 residues. Germline V gene sequence: CDR1 LGHNA, CDR2 YSLEER. The CDR3 DNA sequence: TGCGCCAGCAGCCAAGATTGGGGGGGAGAGACCCAGTTCTTC. Its protein product is CASSQDWGGETQFF.